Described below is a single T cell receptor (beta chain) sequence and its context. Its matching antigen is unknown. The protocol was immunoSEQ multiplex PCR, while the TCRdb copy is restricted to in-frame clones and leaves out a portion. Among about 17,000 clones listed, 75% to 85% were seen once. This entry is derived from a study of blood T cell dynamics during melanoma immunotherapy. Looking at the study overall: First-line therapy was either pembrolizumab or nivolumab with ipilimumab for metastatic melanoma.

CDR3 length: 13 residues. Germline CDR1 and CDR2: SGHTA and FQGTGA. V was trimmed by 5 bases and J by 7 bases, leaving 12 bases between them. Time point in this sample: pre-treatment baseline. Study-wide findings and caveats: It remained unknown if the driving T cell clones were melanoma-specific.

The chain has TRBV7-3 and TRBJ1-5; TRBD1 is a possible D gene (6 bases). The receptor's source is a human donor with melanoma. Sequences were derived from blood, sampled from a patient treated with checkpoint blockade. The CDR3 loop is CASSSNTGQPQHF. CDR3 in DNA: TGTGCCAGCAGCAGCAACACAGGGCAGCCCCAGCATTTT.